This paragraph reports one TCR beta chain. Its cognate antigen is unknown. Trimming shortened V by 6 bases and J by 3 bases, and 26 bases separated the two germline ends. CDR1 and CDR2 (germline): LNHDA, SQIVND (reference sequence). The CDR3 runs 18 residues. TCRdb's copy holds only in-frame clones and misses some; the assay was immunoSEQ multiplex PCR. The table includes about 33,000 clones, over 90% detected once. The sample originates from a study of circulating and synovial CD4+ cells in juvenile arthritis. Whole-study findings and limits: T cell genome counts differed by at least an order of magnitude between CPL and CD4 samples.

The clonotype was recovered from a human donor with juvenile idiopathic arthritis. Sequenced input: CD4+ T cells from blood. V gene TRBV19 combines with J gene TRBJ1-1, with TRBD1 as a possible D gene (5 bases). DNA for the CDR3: TGTGCCAGTAGGAGAACCTATTTGGGGGGGACGAGTTACACTGAAGCTTTCTTT. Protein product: CASRRTYLGGTSYTEAFF.